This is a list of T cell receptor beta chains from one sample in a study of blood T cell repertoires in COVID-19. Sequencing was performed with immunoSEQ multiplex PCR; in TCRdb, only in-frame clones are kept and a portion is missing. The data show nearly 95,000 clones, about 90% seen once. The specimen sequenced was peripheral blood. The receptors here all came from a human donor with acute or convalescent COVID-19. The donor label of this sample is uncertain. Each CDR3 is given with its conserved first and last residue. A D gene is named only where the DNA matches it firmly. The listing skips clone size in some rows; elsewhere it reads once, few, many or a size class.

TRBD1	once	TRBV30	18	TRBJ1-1	CAWSNLWTGNFMNTEAFF	TGTGCCTGGAGTAATCTTTGGACAGGGAATTTCATGAACACTGAAGCTTTCTTT
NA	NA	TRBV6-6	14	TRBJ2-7	CASKPPGTRDEQYF	TGTGCCAGTAAGCCTCCGGGGACAAGGGACGAGCAGTACTTC
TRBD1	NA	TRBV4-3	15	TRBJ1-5	CASSQWTGGNQPQHF	TGCGCCAGCAGCCAATGGACAGGGGGCAATCAGCCCCAGCATTTT
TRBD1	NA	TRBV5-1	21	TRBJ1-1	CASSLRLRAAGQGFLNTEAFF	TGCGCCAGCAGCTTGAGGTTGAGGGCGGCGGGACAGGGTTTTTTGAACACTGAAGCTTTCTTT
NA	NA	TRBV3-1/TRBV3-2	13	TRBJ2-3	CASSQYTPDTQYF	TGTGCCAGCAGCCAGTACACCCCAGATACGCAGTATTTT
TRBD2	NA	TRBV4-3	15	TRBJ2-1	CASRLGLAGYNEQFF	TGCGCCAGCAGACTAGGACTAGCGGGATACAATGAGCAGTTCTTC
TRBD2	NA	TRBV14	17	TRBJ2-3	CASSQGGTSGGKDTQYF	TGTGCCAGCAGCCAAGGTGGGACTAGCGGGGGGAAGGATACGCAGTATTTT
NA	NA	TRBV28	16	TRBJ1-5	CASSPPRGHSNQPQHF	TGTGCCAGCAGTCCCCCTCGAGGACATAGCAATCAGCCCCAGCATTTT
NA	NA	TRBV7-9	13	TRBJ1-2	CASRPGQMYGYTF	TGTGCCAGCAGGCCTGGACAGATGTATGGCTACACCTTC
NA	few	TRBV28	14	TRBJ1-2	CATANQGRIYGYTF	TGTGCCACCGCGAATCAGGGTCGTATCTATGGCTACACCTTC
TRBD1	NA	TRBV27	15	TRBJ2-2	CASSLSDRTTGELFF	TGTGCCAGCAGTTTATCGGACAGGACCACCGGGGAGCTGTTTTTT
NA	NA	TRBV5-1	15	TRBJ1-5	CASSLAGEGVQPQHF	TGCGCCAGCAGCTTGGCTGGAGAAGGGGTTCAGCCCCAGCATTTT
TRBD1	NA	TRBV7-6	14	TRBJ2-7	CASSSRDRVYEQYF	TGTGCCAGCAGCTCCCGGGACAGGGTCTACGAGCAGTACTTC
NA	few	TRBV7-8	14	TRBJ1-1	CASSLQGLNTEAFF	TGTGCCAGCAGCTTACAGGGTCTGAACACTGAAGCTTTCTTT
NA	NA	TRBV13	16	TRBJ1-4	CASSPRGQRPNEKLFF	TGTGCCAGCAGCCCCCGAGGACAGCGCCCTAATGAAAAACTGTTTTTT
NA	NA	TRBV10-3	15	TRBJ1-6	CAISEGVGGNSPLHF	TGTGCCATCAGTGAGGGGGTCGGAGGTAATTCACCCCTCCACTTT
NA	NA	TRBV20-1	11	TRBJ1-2	CSASLGGGYTF	TGCAGTGCTAGTCTAGGGGGTGGCTACACCTTC
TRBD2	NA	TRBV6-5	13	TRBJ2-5	CATRMGGGVTQYF	TGTGCCACCCGGATGGGCGGGGGGGTAACCCAGTACTTC
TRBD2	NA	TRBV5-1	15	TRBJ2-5	CASSLSGGALKTQYF	TGCGCCAGCAGCTTGAGCGGGGGGGCCTTAAAGACCCAGTACTTC
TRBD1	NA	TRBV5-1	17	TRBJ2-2	CASSLGQGASGTGELFF	TGCGCCAGCAGCTTGGGCCAGGGGGCGTCGGGCACCGGGGAGCTGTTTTTT
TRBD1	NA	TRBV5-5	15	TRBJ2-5	CASSLTLDRVGSQYF	TGTGCCAGCAGCTTAACTCTTGACAGGGTGGGGTCCCAGTACTTC
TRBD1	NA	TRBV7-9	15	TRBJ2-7	CASSLARQGLYEQYF	TGTGCCAGCAGCTTAGCCCGACAGGGTCTCTACGAGCAGTACTTC
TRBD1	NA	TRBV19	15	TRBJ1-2	CASSTGTGVIGGYTF	TGTGCCAGTAGTACCGGGACAGGAGTGATCGGGGGCTACACCTTC
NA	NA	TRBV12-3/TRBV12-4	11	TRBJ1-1	CASSLSTEAFF	TGTGCCAGCAGTCTGAGCACTGAAGCTTTCTTT
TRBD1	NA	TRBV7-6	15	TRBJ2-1	CASSPNPGTGGELFF	TGTGCCAGCAGCCCGAACCCCGGGACAGGGGGCGAGTTGTTCTTC
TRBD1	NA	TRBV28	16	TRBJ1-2	CASSLPGQGAYSGYTF	TGTGCCAGCAGTTTACCCGGGCAGGGGGCTTATTCTGGCTACACCTTC
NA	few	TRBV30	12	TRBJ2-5	CAWSRGMETQYF	TGTGCCTGGAGTCGAGGGATGGAGACCCAGTACTTC
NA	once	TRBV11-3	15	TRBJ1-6	CASSLVQGANSPLHF	TGTGCCAGCAGCTTAGTACAGGGAGCCAATTCACCCCTCCACTTT
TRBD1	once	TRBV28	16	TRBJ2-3	CASSLDRDRPTDTQYF	TGTGCCAGCAGTTTGGACCGGGACAGGCCCACAGATACGCAGTATTTT
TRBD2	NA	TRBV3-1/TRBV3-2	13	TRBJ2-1	CATCLTSLNEQFF	TGTGCCACTTGTTTGACTAGCCTCAATGAGCAGTTCTTC
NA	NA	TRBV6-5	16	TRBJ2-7	CASSYSPGSQIYEQYF	TGTGCCAGCAGTTACTCGCCAGGGTCCCAAATCTACGAGCAGTACTTC
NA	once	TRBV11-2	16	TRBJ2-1	CASSLDSGGLYNEQFF	TGTGCCAGCAGCTTAGATTCGGGGGGCCTCTACAATGAGCAGTTCTTC
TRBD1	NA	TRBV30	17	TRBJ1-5	CAWSVGRAGGSNQPQHF	TGTGCCTGGAGTGTAGGTAGGGCAGGGGGGAGCAATCAGCCCCAGCATTTT
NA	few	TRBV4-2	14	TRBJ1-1	CASSQDGGGTEAFF	TGTGCCAGCAGCCAAGACGGGGGTGGAACTGAAGCTTTCTTT
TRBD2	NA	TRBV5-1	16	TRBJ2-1	CASSFSPSGVGNEQFF	TGCGCCAGCAGTTTTTCCCCCAGCGGGGTTGGGAATGAGCAGTTCTTC
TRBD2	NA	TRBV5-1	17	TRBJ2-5	CASSLAILAGGQETQYF	TGCGCCAGCAGCTTGGCGATACTAGCGGGGGGTCAAGAGACCCAGTACTTC
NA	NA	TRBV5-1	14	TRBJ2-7	CASSQQTGPYEQYF	TGCGCCAGCAGCCAACAGACAGGCCCCTACGAGCAGTACTTC
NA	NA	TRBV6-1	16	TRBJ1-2	CASSEGVAGLIYGYTF	TGTGCCAGCAGTGAAGGCGTCGCCGGTCTTATCTATGGCTACACCTTC
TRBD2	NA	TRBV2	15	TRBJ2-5	CASSPQAGGQETQYF	TGTGCCAGCAGCCCTCAGGCGGGGGGCCAAGAGACCCAGTACTTC
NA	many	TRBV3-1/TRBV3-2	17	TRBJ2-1	CASSQDGPDSSGGEQFF	TGTGCCAGCAGCCAAGACGGTCCGGACTCTTCCGGGGGTGAGCAGTTCTTC
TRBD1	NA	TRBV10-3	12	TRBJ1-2	CAIWTGGGGYTF	TGTGCCATTTGGACAGGGGGAGGTGGCTACACCTTC
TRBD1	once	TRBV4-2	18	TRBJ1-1	CASSQLGTGGDMNTEAFF	TGTGCCAGCAGCCAATTGGGGACAGGGGGGGATATGAACACTGAAGCTTTCTTT
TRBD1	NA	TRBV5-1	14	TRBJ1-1	CASSWTGGNTEAFF	TGCGCCAGCAGCTGGACAGGGGGAAACACTGAAGCTTTCTTT
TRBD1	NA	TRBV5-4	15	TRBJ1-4	CASSLKDRGSEKLFF	TGTGCCAGCAGCTTAAAGGACAGGGGGTCGGAGAAACTGTTTTTT
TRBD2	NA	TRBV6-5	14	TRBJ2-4	CASRPTSGGSIQYF	TGTGCCAGCAGACCGACTAGCGGGGGGTCCATTCAGTACTTC
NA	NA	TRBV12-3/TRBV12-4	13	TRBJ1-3	CASTLTAGNTIYF	TGTGCCAGCACCTTGACAGCTGGAAACACCATATATTTT
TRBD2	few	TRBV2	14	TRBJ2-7	CASGLAGGPYEQYF	TGTGCCAGCGGACTAGCGGGGGGACCCTACGAGCAGTACTTC
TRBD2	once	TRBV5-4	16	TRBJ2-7	CASSSGTSGGQYEQYF	TGTGCCAGCAGCTCCGGGACTAGCGGGGGGCAGTACGAGCAGTACTTC
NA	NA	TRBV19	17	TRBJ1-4	CASSIPGRGTTNEKLFF	TGTGCCAGTAGTATCCCGGGGAGGGGAACAACTAATGAAAAACTGTTTTTT
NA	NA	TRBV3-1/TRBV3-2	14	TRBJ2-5	CASSQRGKEETQYF	TGTGCCAGCAGCCAACGGGGGAAAGAAGAGACCCAGTACTTC
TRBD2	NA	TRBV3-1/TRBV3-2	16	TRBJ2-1	CASSPRLAGGRDEQFF	TGTGCCAGCAGCCCACGACTAGCGGGGGGGCGGGATGAGCAGTTCTTC
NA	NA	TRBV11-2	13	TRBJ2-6	CASSNTVANVLTF	TGTGCCAGCAGCAACACAGTGGCCAACGTCCTGACTTTC
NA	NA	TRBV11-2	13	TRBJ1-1	CASSFPGATEAFF	TGTGCCAGCAGCTTCCCAGGGGCTACTGAAGCTTTCTTT
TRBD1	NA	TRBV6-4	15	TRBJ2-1	CASSDGDSSYNEQFF	TGTGCCAGCAGTGATGGGGACAGCTCCTACAATGAGCAGTTCTTC
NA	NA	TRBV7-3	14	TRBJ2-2	CASRRDSRTGELFF	TGTGCCAGCAGACGGGACTCGCGGACCGGGGAGCTGTTTTTT
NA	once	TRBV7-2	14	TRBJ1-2	CASSPKTGLYGYTF	TGTGCCAGCAGCCCGAAAACAGGGCTCTATGGCTACACCTTC
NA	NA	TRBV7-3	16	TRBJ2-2	CASSAFGQSPPGELFF	TGTGCCAGCAGCGCCTTTGGACAGAGCCCCCCCGGGGAGCTGTTTTTT